This TCR beta chain stems from a study of tissue T cells after allogeneic stem cell transplantation. Germline lookup yields CDR1 KGHPV and CDR2 FQNQEV (reference sequence). This CDR3 is 13 amino acids long. V was clipped by 4 bases and J by 1 base, with 7 bases between them. As to time point: mouse harvest day 7 after allogeneic transplant. Mouse grafts combined 10^7 T-cell-depleted bone marrow cells with 10^6 splenic CD5+ T cells. Only in-frame clones appear in the TCRdb table, and some are missing; sequencing was by immunoSEQ multiplex PCR. This sample has 9,000 to 13,000 clones, with more than 30% found just once. As concerns this clone: Each gene name is a mouse one. Coverage ceases 1 residue before the CDR3 finishes, and the germline J gene fills in the end. Other DNA sequences within the sample encode an identical CDR3.

Sequencing was performed on skin. V gene TRBV26 combines with J gene TRBJ1-1, with a possible D match to TRBD1 (5 bases). This clonotype was sampled from a female BALB/c mouse given C57BL/6 T cells with graft-versus-host disease after an allogeneic hematopoietic cell transplant. The DNA read from the CDR3 is TGTGCCAGCAGTCCCGGACAAAACACAGAAGTCTTC. Protein: CASSPGQNTEVF. The entire CDR3 reads CASSPGQNTEVFF.